The clone carrying this T cell receptor beta chain has a single count. The entry originates in a study of blood T cell repertoires in COVID-19. As for the study in general: Acute and convalescent COVID-19 specimens originated in the United States, Italy and Spain. PBMCs, B-cell-depleted T cells, or T cells were the source of the cDNA or gDNA that made up the material.

Germline CDR1 reads KGHSH; CDR2 reads LQKENI. V shed 6 bases, J shed 3 bases, and the junction held 4 bases outside the gene matches. The CDR3 runs 13 residues. Per the original methods: Estimated nucleated cell counts came from reference gene primer amplification. Sequencing was performed with immunoSEQ multiplex PCR; in TCRdb, only in-frame clones are kept and a portion is missing. That table gives V, J and clone size, and the DNA gave D and trimming. The sample lists about 280,000 clones, 65% to 90% seen once, with roughly 4.6% in the top ten. The receptor's source is a man aged 45 to 65 with active or convalescent COVID-19. V and J are TRBV18 and TRBJ1-2, with 7 positions matching TRBD1. Sequencing was performed on peripheral blood. The CDR3 bases are TGTGCCAGCTCCACAGGGGTGGACTATGGCTACACCTTC. Protein sequence: CASSTGVDYGYTF.